This T cell receptor beta chain came from a study of blood T cell repertoires in COVID-19. For the study at large: Collection of acute and convalescent COVID-19 samples took place in the United States, Italy and Spain. The analysed material was cDNA or gDNA that came from T cells, B-cell-depleted T cells, or PBMCs.

How the authors handled the data: Reference gene primer amplification gave estimated nucleated cell counts. Clones were sequenced by immunoSEQ multiplex PCR, and TCRdb holds only the in-frame ones, with some missing. For V, J and clone size, that table is used; D and trimming come from the DNA. The table shows about 200,000 clones, with less than 90% occurring only once. Germline loops: CDR1 SGHTA, CDR2 FQGTGA. The ends were cut back, 0 bases at V and 8 bases at J, with 11 bases in the middle. The length of the CDR3 is 15 residues. The chain carries TRBV7-3 and TRBJ1-6; possibly TRBD1 for D (5 bases). The sample taken for sequencing was peripheral blood. The source of this sequence is a woman between 45 and 60 years old with acute or convalescent COVID-19. The CDR3 reads CASSLTGGRHSPLHF. CDR3 nucleotide sequence: TGTGCCAGCAGCTTAACGGGGGGGAGGCATTCACCCCTCCACTTT.